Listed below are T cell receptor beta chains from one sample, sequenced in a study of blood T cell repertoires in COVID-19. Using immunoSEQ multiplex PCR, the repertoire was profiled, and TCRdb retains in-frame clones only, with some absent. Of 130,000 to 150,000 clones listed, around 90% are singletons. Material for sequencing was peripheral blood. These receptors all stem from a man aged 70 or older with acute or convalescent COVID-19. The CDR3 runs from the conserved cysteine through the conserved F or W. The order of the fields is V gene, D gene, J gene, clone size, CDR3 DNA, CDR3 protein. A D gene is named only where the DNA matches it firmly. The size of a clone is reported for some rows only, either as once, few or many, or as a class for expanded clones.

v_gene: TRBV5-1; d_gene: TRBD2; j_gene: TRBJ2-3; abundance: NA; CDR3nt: TGCGCCAGCAGCGGGGGGAGGGGACCCACAGATACGCAGTATTTT; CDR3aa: CASSGGRGPTDTQYF
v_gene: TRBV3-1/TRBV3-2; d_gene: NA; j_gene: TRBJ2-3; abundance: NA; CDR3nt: TGTGCCAGCAGCCAAATCTACCCCCCGACAGATACGCAGTATTTT; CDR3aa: CASSQIYPPTDTQYF
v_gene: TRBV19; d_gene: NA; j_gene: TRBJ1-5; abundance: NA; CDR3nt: TGTGCCAGTAGTATGGGAAAGGGGTCTAGCAATCAGCCCCAGCATTTT; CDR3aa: CASSMGKGSSNQPQHF
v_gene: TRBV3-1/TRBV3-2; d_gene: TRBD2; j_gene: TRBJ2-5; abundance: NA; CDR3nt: TGTGCCAGCAGCCAGCTAGCGGGGGGAGAGACCCAGTACTTC; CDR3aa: CASSQLAGGETQYF
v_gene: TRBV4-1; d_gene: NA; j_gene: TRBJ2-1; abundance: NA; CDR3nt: TGCGCCAGCAGCTCCGTCCGGGACTCAATTTACAATGAGCAGTTCTTC; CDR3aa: CASSSVRDSIYNEQFF
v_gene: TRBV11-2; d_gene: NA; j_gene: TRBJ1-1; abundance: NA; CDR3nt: TGTGCCAGCAGCTTTTCCCGGGTCACTGAAGCTTTCTTT; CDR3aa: CASSFSRVTEAFF
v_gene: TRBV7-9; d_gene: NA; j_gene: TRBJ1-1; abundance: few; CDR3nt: TGTGCCAGCAGCCAGACTACTGAAGCTTTCTTT; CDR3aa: CASSQTTEAFF
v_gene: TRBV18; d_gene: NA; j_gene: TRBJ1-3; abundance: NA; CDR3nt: TGTGCCAGCTCACCTCGTTGGGGAGTCTCTGGAAACACCATATATTTT; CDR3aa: CASSPRWGVSGNTIYF
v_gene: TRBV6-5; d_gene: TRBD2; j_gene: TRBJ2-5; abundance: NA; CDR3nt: TGTGCCAGCAGGGCCGGGACTAGTGTTGAGACCCAGTACTTC; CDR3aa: CASRAGTSVETQYF
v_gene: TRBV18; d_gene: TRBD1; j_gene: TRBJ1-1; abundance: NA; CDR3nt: TGTGCCAGCTCACCCCGGACAGGCGAAGGAGCTTTCTTT; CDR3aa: CASSPRTGEGAFF
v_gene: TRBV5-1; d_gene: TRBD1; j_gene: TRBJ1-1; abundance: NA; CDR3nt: TGCGCCAGCAGCGAAAGACAGGGCGGGTCTAGCACTGAAGCTTTCTTT; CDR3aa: CASSERQGGSSTEAFF
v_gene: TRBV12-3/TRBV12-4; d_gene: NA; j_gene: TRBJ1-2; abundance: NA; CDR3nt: TGTGCCAGCAGTGCGAGAGAGTCCTATGGCTACACCTTC; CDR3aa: CASSARESYGYTF
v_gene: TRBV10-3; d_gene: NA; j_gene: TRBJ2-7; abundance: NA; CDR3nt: TGTGCCATCAGTGAGTTTAGCGACTACGAGCAGTACTTC; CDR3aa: CAISEFSDYEQYF
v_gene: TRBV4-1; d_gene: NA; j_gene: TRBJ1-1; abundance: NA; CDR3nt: TGCGCCAGCAGCCAAGGAAACATGAACACTGAAGCTTTCTTT; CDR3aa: CASSQGNMNTEAFF